Shown below are 27 T cell receptor beta chains from a single sample sequenced in a study of blood T cell repertoires in COVID-19. The protocol was immunoSEQ multiplex PCR, while the TCRdb copy is restricted to in-frame clones and leaves out a portion. The sample lists more than 300,000 clones; more than 75% were seen once. Sequenced: PBMCs or T cells enriched from blood (not recorded which). These receptors were taken from a woman younger than 30 who had recovered from COVID-19.

The CDR3 sequence is CATSVYRGRDGYTF. The CDR3 region has the DNA TGTGCCACCAGCGTTTACAGGGGGCGCGATGGCTACACCTTC. The chain joins TRBV15 to TRBJ1-2; 9 bases are a match to TRBD1. The CDR3 sequence is 14 residues long. Germline trimming cut 5 bases from V and 6 bases from J; bases unmatched to any gene: 7. The germline V gene has CDR1 LNHNV and CDR2 YYDKDF (reference sequence).

The chain has TRBV18 and TRBJ1-4; 7 bases match TRBD1. Germline V gives CDR1 KGHSH, CDR2 LQKENI. The CDR3 sequence is 16 residues long. After removal of 6 bases from V and 0 bases from J, the junction contained 7 bases not matched to a gene. Here the CDR3 reads CASSPGQGATNEKLFF. In DNA form, the CDR3 reads TGTGCCAGCTCCCCAGGTCAGGGGGCAACTAATGAAAAACTGTTTTTT.

The chain recombines TRBV7-9 with TRBJ1-4; no clear D gene. There are 17 residues in the CDR3. Germline V gives CDR1 SEHNR, CDR2 FQNEAQ (reference sequence). The V and J ends lost 1 base and 0 bases respectively, with 12 bases between them. The CDR3 spells CASSLGGSSATNEKLFF. The CDR3 DNA reads TGTGCCAGCAGCTTAGGAGGTTCTTCGGCAACTAATGAAAAACTGTTTTTT.

The chain is built from TRBV25-1 and TRBJ2-7; 12 positions agree with TRBD1. V dropped 4 bases and J dropped 4; count of bases not matched to a gene: 8. Germline loops: CDR1 MGHDK, CDR2 SYGVNS. CDR3 length: 16 amino acids. The CDR3: CASSGGQGASVYEQYF. In DNA, the CDR3 is TGTGCCAGCAGTGGGGGACAGGGGGCATCGGTATACGAGCAGTACTTC.

CDR3 in DNA: TGTGCCAGCAGCCGACGAGCGGGGGGGCCTGGGAATGAGCAGTTCTTC. Translated: CASSRRAGGPGNEQFF. The V call is TRBV9, the J call TRBJ2-1, with 10 bases that match TRBD2. Trimming at V came to 4 bases and at J to 7 bases, leaving 11 bases not matched to a gene. The CDR3 length is 16 residues. Germline CDR1 is SGDLS and CDR2 is YYNGEE.

This chain connects TRBV28 to TRBJ2-1; TRBD2 agrees at 7 bases. CDR3 size: 19 residues. The J segment lost 8 bases and the V segment lost 3 bases, leaving 22 bases of the junction unmatched. Germline V gene lookup returns CDR1 MDHEN and CDR2 SYDVKM. DNA of the CDR3: TGTGCCAGCAGTTTCCCCAGCCAGGAGGGTGCGGGGGATTGGGATGAGCAGTTCTTC. Its translation is CASSFPSQEGAGDWDEQFF.

This clone was detected only a few times. The chain employs TRBV7-3 and TRBJ1-3; D not certain. This CDR3 spans 16 amino acids. V was pared by 1 base and J by 0 bases, with 10 bases between. Germline V gene sequence: CDR1 SGHTA, CDR2 FQGTGA. The DNA of the CDR3 is TGTGCCAGCAGCTTAAACCCCGGGTCCTCTGGAAACACCATATATTTT. Its protein is CASSLNPGSSGNTIYF.

CDR3 region: CASSIQGSSEAFF. CDR3 coding DNA: TGTGCCAGTAGTATCCAGGGGAGCTCTGAAGCTTTCTTT. The chain combines TRBV19 with TRBJ1-1; a weak D match, TRBD1 (6 bases). V was pared by 3 bases and J by 6 bases, with 11 bases between. The CDR3 spans 13 residues. CDR1 is LNHDA, CDR2 SQIVND, per germline (reference sequence).

In the case of this clone: A junction boundary mismatches the germline segment, possibly from a read error. The rearrangement joins TRBV25-1 to TRBJ1-5; D is undetermined. This CDR3 region has 14 residues. CDR1 is MGHDK and CDR2 is SYGVNS in the germline V gene. CDR3 amino acids: CASSGSGSHQPQHF. CDR3 nucleotides: TGTGCCAGCAGTGGTTCTGGTAGCCATCAGCCCCAGCATTTT.

This clone was seen ten or more times. Other DNA sequences from this sample encode an identical CDR3 as well. The chain is built from TRBV6-1 and TRBJ1-1, with D tentatively TRBD1 (6 bases). Trimming pared 2 bases from V and 5 bases from J, leaving 6 bases between. The length of the CDR3 is 12 residues. Germline assignment: CDR1 MNHNS and CDR2 SASEGT. This CDR3 is CASSERGTEAFF. For the CDR3, the DNA is TGTGCCAGCAGTGAAAGGGGGACTGAAGCTTTCTTT.

The CDR3 reads CASSYRDYSRGGKVTEAFF. The DNA of the CDR3 is TGTGCCAGCAGTTATCGGGATTATAGTCGGGGGGGAAAGGTCACTGAAGCTTTCTTT. V usage is TRBV6-2 or TRBV6-3 and J usage is TRBJ1-1; TRBD1 is a possible D gene (5 bases). This CDR3 comprises 19 residues. The germline CDR1 and CDR2 sequences are MNHEY and SVGEGT. V was cut by 3 bases and J by 4 bases, with 27 bases left in between.

The chain recombines TRBV7-2 with TRBJ1-2; TRBD1 might be the D (5 bases). Germline V CDR1 and CDR2: SGHTA, FQGNSA. This CDR3 is 15 amino acids long. Trimming shortened V by 1 base and J by 8 bases, and 17 bases separated the two germline ends. CDR3 bases: TGTGCCAGCAGCTTAGAGGGCACCAGGGTTGGGGGCTACACCTTC. Translating gives CASSLEGTRVGGYTF.

The rearrangement uses TRBV14 and TRBJ1-1; TRBD1 aligns across 7 bases. V was clipped by 4 bases and J by 3 bases; unmatched bases: 2. There are 13 residues in the CDR3. Germline V CDR1 and CDR2: SGHDN, FVKESK. In DNA form, the CDR3 reads TGTGCCAGCAGCCTTGACAGGGACACTGAAGCTTTCTTT. Protein product: CASSLDRDTEAFF.

The chain is built from TRBV27 and TRBJ2-3, with 7 bases fitting TRBD2. CDR3 length: 14 amino acids. Germline trimming cut 4 bases from V and 4 bases from J; bases unmatched to any gene: 5. CDR1 and CDR2 from the germline V gene are MNHEY and SMNVEV (reference sequence). This CDR3 is CASSWGGMSDTQYF. The CDR3 nucleotides read TGTGCCAGCAGTTGGGGGGGGATGTCAGATACGCAGTATTTT.

The chain is built from TRBV27 and TRBJ1-2; weak D call: TRBD1 (5 bases). The germline V gene has CDR1 MNHEY and CDR2 SMNVEV (reference sequence). The V and J ends lost 10 bases and 6 bases respectively, with 12 bases between them. The CDR3 is made up of 11 amino acids. CDR3 nucleotide sequence: TGTGCCACCAGGTCAGGGAATGGCTACACCTTC. This codes for CATRSGNGYTF.

This chain connects TRBV6-5 to TRBJ1-6; the match to TRBD1 covers 7 bases. Losses at the gene ends were 4 bases for V and 10 bases for J; bases not matched to a gene: 7. Per the germline V gene, CDR1 is MNHEY and CDR2 is SVGAGI. The CDR3 runs to 14 residues. CDR3 amino acids: CASSFGGGTSPLHF. For the CDR3, the DNA is TGTGCCAGCAGTTTCGGAGGGGGCACCTCACCCCTCCACTTT.

This clone was observed once. The chain recombines TRBV2 with TRBJ1-5; 9 bases match TRBD1. Germline lookup yields CDR1 SNHLY and CDR2 FYNNEI. The trim removed 5 bases at V and 7 bases at J, leaving 6 bases unmatched. The CDR3 totals 14 residues. The CDR3 DNA is TGTGCCAGCAGTCTACAGGGGGCCGGCCAGCCCCAGCATTTT. Encoded protein: CASSLQGAGQPQHF.

The V and J genes are TRBV4-2 and TRBJ1-1, with D tentatively TRBD1 (6 bases). The CDR3 sequence is 16 residues long. Looked up from germline, CDR1 is LGHNA and CDR2 is YNFKEQ. Trimming cost V 0 bases and J 1 base, with 12 bases left between them. As DNA, the CDR3 is TGTGCCAGCAGCCAAGACCATGGCAGGGGGAACACTGAAGCTTTCTTT. Translated: CASSQDHGRGNTEAFF.

The chain links TRBV2 to TRBJ2-1; 10 bases match TRBD1. Losses at the gene ends were 7 bases for V and 6 bases for J; bases not matched to a gene: 9. Germline CDR1 is SNHLY and CDR2 is FYNNEI. The CDR3 totals 15 residues. For the CDR3, the DNA is TGTGCCAGCACCCCCCCGGACAGGGGGGGCAATGAGCAGTTCTTC. This sequence encodes CASTPPDRGGNEQFF.

This clone was recorded once. The J gene is TRBJ2-3, the V gene TRBV6-4, with 7 bases fitting TRBD2. Germline assignment: CDR1 MRHNA and CDR2 SNTAGT. The length of the CDR3 is 14 residues. V lost 3 bases to trimming and J lost 2 bases; unmatched junction nucleotides: 2. The CDR3: CASSESGTTDTQYF. CDR3 DNA sequence: TGTGCCAGCAGTGAGAGCGGGACCACAGATACGCAGTATTTT.

The gene calls are TRBV6-5 and TRBJ1-5; a possible D gene is TRBD1 (5 bases). Germline loops: CDR1 MNHEY, CDR2 SVGAGI. V was cut by 6 bases and J by 1 base, with 7 bases left in between. This CDR3 has 13 residues. CDR3 sequence: CASSQGSNQPQHF. CDR3 nucleotide sequence: TGTGCCAGCAGCCAGGGAAGCAATCAGCCCCAGCATTTT.

This clone occurred once. V gene TRBV28 combines with J gene TRBJ1-5, with D possibly being TRBD1 (6 bases). Germline V lookup: CDR1 MDHEN, CDR2 SYDVKM. The CDR3 is 14 amino acids. The V gene lost 8 bases and the J gene lost 0 bases, with 11 bases spanning the gap. The CDR3 loop reads CASLRGGSNQPQHF. CDR3 nucleotides: TGTGCCAGCCTTAGGGGGGGTAGCAATCAGCCCCAGCATTTT.

This chain links TRBV2 with TRBJ1-6; 10 bases are shared with TRBD1. Trimming cost V 6 bases and J 8 bases; bases outside gene matches: 10. There are 16 residues in the CDR3. CDR1 and CDR2 (germline): SNHLY, FYNNEI. This CDR3 is CASSGFTGTGDSPLHF. The CDR3, as DNA: TGTGCCAGCAGCGGATTCACCGGGACAGGGGATTCACCCCTCCACTTT.

V and J are TRBV7-9 and TRBJ2-2; no clear D. CDR1 and CDR2 (germline): SEHNR, FQNEAQ (reference sequence). V lost 5 bases, J lost 0 bases, and 13 bases lay in between. The CDR3 length is 16 residues. In DNA, the CDR3 is TGTGCCAGCAGCCTTCCGACTCTTTCGAACACCGGGGAGCTGTTTTTT. Translating it yields CASSLPTLSNTGELFF.

The chain has TRBV5-1 and TRBJ2-5, with D possibly TRBD1 on 5 matching bases. Germline CDR1 is SGHRS and CDR2 is YFSETQ. Trimming took off 4 bases at V and 2 bases at J, with 9 bases between the two ends. CDR3 length: 13 residues. The CDR3: CASSPDSQETQYF. The CDR3 DNA follows: TGCGCCAGCAGCCCAGACAGTCAAGAGACCCAGTACTTC.

Regarding this clone: Other nucleotide sequences in the sample specify the same CDR3. The rearrangement links TRBV5-1 to TRBJ2-7; no clear D gene. CDR1 is SGHRS and CDR2 is YFSETQ in the germline V gene. The V gene lost 0 bases and the J gene lost 3 bases, with 7 bases spanning the gap. The CDR3 has 13 residues. CDR3 bases: TGCGCCAGCAGCTTGGGGCAGGACTACGAGCAGTACTTC. Translated, it gives CASSLGQDYEQYF.

The rearrangement links TRBV3-1 (or the pseudogene TRBV3-2) to TRBJ1-5, with D possibly TRBD1 on 5 matching bases. V lost 0 bases and J 2 bases, leaving 17 bases between the germline ends. From germline, CDR1 is LGHDT and CDR2 YNNKEL (reference sequence). The CDR3 runs 18 residues. The CDR3 sequence: CASSQDGGGYVGNQPQHF. The CDR3, as DNA: TGTGCCAGCAGCCAAGATGGCGGGGGTTACGTTGGCAATCAGCCCCAGCATTTT.